A selection of T cell receptor beta chains follows, all from one sample in a study of a mutant IDH1 vaccine in newly diagnosed glioma. These receptors have no identified antigens. The protocol was immunoSEQ multiplex PCR, while the TCRdb copy is restricted to in-frame clones and leaves out a portion. The sample contains more than 10,000 clones, roughly 84% of which appear only once. Here the sequenced sample was PBMCs, taken from a glioma patient whose treatment included an IDH1 peptide vaccine. These receptors were obtained from a woman in her thirties or forties with glioma. Some clones in this sample may be carry-over from other donors' samples. The CDR3 runs from the conserved cysteine through the conserved F or W. A D gene is named only where the DNA matches it firmly.

j_gene	v_gene	d_gene	CDR3aa
TRBJ2-4	TRBV30	.	CAWKGHPAKNIQYF
TRBJ2-7	TRBV6-1	TRBD2	CASSASGTYEQYF
TRBJ1-5	TRBV7-2	.	CASSLGRSYSNQPQHF
TRBJ2-3	TRBV4-2	.	CASRAPGEADTQYF
TRBJ1-2	TRBV6-6	.	CASSYLRMSYTF
TRBJ2-7	TRBV25-1	TRBD1	CASSDPGQGLGYEQYF
TRBJ1-1	TRBV28	TRBD1	CASSFQDRGGTEAFF
TRBJ1-2	TRBV7-6	TRBD1	CASSPRTGNYGYTF
TRBJ1-2	TRBV7-9	TRBD1	CASSLERTGWLDYGYTF
TRBJ2-1	TRBV27	TRBD1	CASGTGKYNEQFF
TRBJ1-1	TRBV30	TRBD1	CAWDPGQGTEAFF
TRBJ1-4	TRBV6-1	.	CASSEGAALDEKLFF
TRBJ2-3	TRBV9	.	CASSVGEWGDTQYF
TRBJ1-1	TRBV2	.	CASSEESLSVMNTEAFF
TRBJ1-1	TRBV5-6	.	CASSFTNTEAFF
TRBJ2-5	TRBV7-2	TRBD1	CASSLVGQGAKAETQYF
TRBJ2-7	TRBV6-5	TRBD2	CASSRTSGTYEQYF
TRBJ2-2	TRBV5-8	TRBD2	CASRTPGLAFAGELFF
TRBJ1-5	TRBV5-4	TRBD1	CASSAGTGRDQPQHF
TRBJ2-7	TRBV27	.	CASSLSMGNEQYF
TRBJ2-1	TRBV7-3	TRBD2	CASSQLAGGYNEQFF
TRBJ2-7	TRBV5-1	TRBD2	CASSFRPFAGGRSYEQYF
TRBJ1-3	TRBV29-1	.	CSALTGISGNTIYF
TRBJ2-3	TRBV7-2	TRBD2	CASSLILAGGDTQYF
TRBJ2-1	TRBV30	.	CAWRRSYNEQFF
TRBJ1-5	TRBV11-2	.	CASSLAQGMQPQHF
TRBJ1-4	TRBV27	.	CASSFGGATNEKLFF
TRBJ1-6	TRBV30	.	CAWNTWGDSPLHF
TRBJ2-5	TRBV30	TRBD1	CAWVGQGQQETQYF
TRBJ1-1	TRBV13	.	CASRPGRNTEAFF
TRBJ1-5	TRBV2	TRBD1	CASVQGDSNQPQHF
TRBJ1-3	TRBV30	.	CAWISSGNTIYF
TRBJ2-3	TRBV7-9	TRBD2	CASRAGADTQYF
TRBJ2-5	TRBV2	TRBD2	CASTNGGGAQETQYF
TRBJ1-5	TRBV2	.	CASSEARGGRGGHQPQHF
TRBJ1-1	TRBV29-1	.	CSVDGGMNTEAFF
TRBJ2-1	TRBV27	.	CASSPTIDDEQFF
TRBJ2-7	TRBV10-3	.	CATRTQNEQYF
TRBJ2-1	TRBV5-4	TRBD1	CASSLMTGSSYNEQFF
TRBJ1-5	TRBV19	.	CASSVTGNGQPQHF
TRBJ2-5	TRBV11-1	TRBD1	CASTGGTGIQETQYF
TRBJ2-3	TRBV9	TRBD2	CASSVGVAGGFTDTQYF
TRBJ2-1	TRBV9	TRBD1	CASSVLTGAVNEQFF
TRBJ2-3	TRBV2	.	CASSEDTQYF
TRBJ1-2	TRBV5-6	.	CASSPQGIDGYTF
TRBJ2-6	TRBV6-1	.	CASRESGTGANVLTF
TRBJ2-4	TRBV15	TRBD2	CATSRDRGTSNNIQYF
TRBJ2-3	TRBV27	.	CASRLQGTDTQYF
TRBJ1-2	TRBV18	.	CASSPILTAPTYGYTF
TRBJ1-5	TRBV11-2	.	CASSGGSNQAQHF
TRBJ2-1	TRBV29-1	.	CSVEEQGGYNEQFF
TRBJ2-7	TRBV5-6	TRBD1	CASSLTGAYEQYF